Listed here are 20 T cell receptor beta chains from one sample, sequenced in a study of identical twins. MiXCR was run by TCRdb on the 5' RACE reads, yielding one entry per CDR3 protein. This sample yields approximately 1.8 million distinct CDR3 sequences, of which roughly a third are seen a single time; approximately 0.25% belongs to the top ten. Specimen: cord blood. These receptors were collected from a newborn girl in good health.

The CDR3: CASSYRLRVDTEAFF. The CDR3 DNA follows: TGTGCCAGCAGTTACCGTCTTCGGGTAGACACTGAAGCTTTCTTT. V gene TRBV6-5 combines with J gene TRBJ1-1; D is unresolved. The CDR3 is 15 residues long. Per germline, CDR1 MNHEY and CDR2 SVGAGI. V was shortened by 2 bases and J by 3 bases, with 13 bases between the two germline ends.

On this clonotype: The CDR3 ends on some other residue instead of the conserved phenylalanine or tryptophan, so this is likely a read error. The chain joins TRBV7-9 to TRBJ2-1, with D possibly being TRBD1 or TRBD2 (6 bases each). The CDR3 sequence is 17 residues long. The V gene's germline CDR1 is SEHNR and CDR2 FQNEAQ (reference sequence). The V end was cut by 5 bases, the J end by 6 bases, with 23 bases between. CDR3 amino acids: CASSLNWARGLGNEQFS. The CDR3 nucleotides are TGTGCCAGCAGCCTAAATTGGGCCCGGGGGCTGGGCAATGAGCAGTTCTCC.

This clonotype has only a few counts. The gene calls are TRBV4-1 and TRBJ1-4; 7 nucleotides align to TRBD1. With 4 bases clipped from V and 4 bases from J, the junction kept 9 bases outside the gene matches. This CDR3 is built from 16 residues. The germline V gene encodes CDR1 MGHRA and CDR2 YSYEKL. The CDR3 loop reads CASSPGQAEFNEKLFF. The CDR3 DNA follows: TGCGCCAGCAGCCCCGGACAGGCGGAATTTAATGAAAAACTGTTTTTT.

The CDR3 protein is CASRLAGVGGETQYF. CDR3 nucleotide sequence: TGTGCCAGCAGACTAGCGGGAGTAGGTGGGGAGACCCAGTACTTC. The rearrangement uses TRBV2 and TRBJ2-7, with 11 bases matching TRBD2. The last part of the DNA fits TRBJ2-5 better; the J call may be wrong. This CDR3 spans 15 amino acids. Germline lookup yields CDR1 SNHLY and CDR2 FYNNEI.

The chain has TRBV10-3 and TRBJ2-1; TRBD2 matches 9 bases. Germline lookup yields CDR1 ENHRY and CDR2 SYGVKD. This CDR3 has 15 residues. V lost 0 bases, J lost 8 bases, and 5 bases stayed unmatched. The DNA for the CDR3 is TGTGCCATCAGTGAGTCGCCTAGCGGGACATATGAGCAGTTCTTC. It translates to CAISESPSGTYEQFF.

Concerning this clonotype: A much larger clone is a single base away; this may be a read error. V and J are TRBV5-1 and TRBJ1-2; 7 bases are shared with TRBD1. In germline, CDR1 is SGHRS, CDR2 YFSETQ. The ends lost 9 bases at V and 3 bases at J; junction bases unmatched: 17. The CDR3 runs to 16 residues. CDR3 coding DNA: TGCGCCAACAGACGGGTTTTAGGACAGGCGTACTATGGCTACACCTTC. It encodes CANRRVLGQAYYGYTF.

This chain connects TRBV18 to TRBJ2-1; 11 bases align to TRBD1. From germline, CDR1 is KGHSH and CDR2 LQKENI. This CDR3 is built from 15 residues. The V segment lost 3 bases and the J segment 7 bases; nucleotides outside the gene matches: 5. CDR3: CASSPGQGVENEQFF. DNA for the CDR3: TGTGCCAGCTCACCGGGACAGGGGGTAGAAAATGAGCAGTTCTTC.

A few counts support this clonotype. This chain joins TRBV2 and TRBJ2-7, with D maybe TRBD1 (5 bases). CDR3 length equals 15 residues. CDR1 and CDR2 (germline): SNHLY, FYNNEI. The V gene lost 3 bases and the J gene lost 2 bases, with 14 bases spanning the gap. The CDR3 loop reads CASSEGPVGTYEQYF. Here the CDR3 DNA reads TGTGCCAGCAGTGAGGGGCCCGTAGGAACCTACGAGCAGTACTTC.

In nucleotides, the CDR3 is TGTGCCAGCAGCTTACATCAGGGACCCGGTTTAGCCAAAAACATTCAGTACTTC. Translated: CASSLHQGPGLAKNIQYF. The rearrangement uses TRBV7-9 and TRBJ2-4; D is possibly TRBD1 or TRBD2 (5 bases each). There are 18 residues in the CDR3. Trimming removed 2 bases from V and 0 bases from J, with 17 bases in between. From germline, CDR1 is SEHNR and CDR2 FQNEAQ (reference sequence).

This chain uses TRBV9 with TRBJ2-1, with 10 bases lining up with TRBD2. The V and J ends lost 3 bases and 2 bases, in that order; junction bases with no gene match: 5. The CDR3 spans 16 residues. CDR1 is SGDLS and CDR2 is YYNGEE in the germline V gene. The CDR3 here is CASSAGTSAPYNEQFF. The CDR3 DNA reads as TGTGCCAGCAGCGCGGGGACTAGCGCTCCCTACAATGAGCAGTTCTTC.

The chain carries TRBV4-1 and TRBJ1-5, with 7 nucleotides matching TRBD1. J gave up 2 bases and V 2 bases, and 6 bases lay outside the gene matches. Germline values: CDR1 MGHRA, CDR2 YSYEKL. CDR3 size: 16 residues. CDR3 residues: CASSQTGAGGNQPQHF. CDR3 bases: TGCGCCAGCAGCCAAACAGGGGCGGGAGGCAATCAGCCCCAGCATTTT.

This clonotype was seen more than once but under ten times. The chain has TRBV6-2 or TRBV6-3 and TRBJ2-7, with D tentatively TRBD2 (6 bases). The CDR3 covers 17 residues. Trimming took 0 bases from V and 2 from J, leaving 17 bases between them. From germline, CDR1 is MNHEY and CDR2 SVGEGT. The CDR3, as DNA: TGTGCCAGCAGTTACTCGCCAACCGGGACTTTCCCCTACGAGCAGTACTTC. Translated: CASSYSPTGTFPYEQYF.

This clonotype has more than one count but fewer than ten. This chain connects TRBV5-1 to TRBJ2-7, with a tentative D call TRBD2 (6 bases). V gave up 3 bases and J gave up 2 bases, with 12 bases separating them. Per the germline V gene, CDR1 is SGHRS and CDR2 is YFSETQ. There are 14 residues in the CDR3. CDR3 residues: CASSSFGGPYEQYF. The CDR3 DNA follows: TGCGCCAGCAGCTCGTTCGGGGGACCCTACGAGCAGTACTTC. Drawing the rest from reference TRBV5-1 and TRBJ2-7, the complete variable domain is KAGVTQTPRYLIKTRGQQVTLSCSPISGHRSVSWYQQTPGQGLQFLFEYFSETQRNKGNFPGRFSGRQFSNSRSEMNVSTLELGDSALYLCASSSFGGPYEQYFGPGTRLTVT.

This clonotype was detected many times. This rearrangement joins TRBV27 to TRBJ2-7, with unresolved D. Deletions cut 0 bases from V and 3 bases from J, with 6 bases between. The germline V gene encodes CDR1 MNHEY and CDR2 SMNVEV (reference sequence). The CDR3 totals 13 residues. Written as DNA, the CDR3 is TGTGCCAGCAGTTTATCGCGCCACTACGAGCAGTACTTC. This encodes CASSLSRHYEQYF.

The chain has TRBV12-3 or TRBV12-4 and TRBJ2-3; the D is unclear. The CDR3 length is 13 residues. V was clipped by 5 bases and J by 11 bases, with 17 bases between them. Written as DNA, the CDR3 is TGTGCCAGCAGTACTGAACCCTGGATTGGGCAGTATTTT. Translated: CASSTEPWIGQYF.

In this sample, this clonotype turned up many times. This chain uses TRBV28 with TRBJ2-2; no reliable D call. Germline loops: CDR1 MDHEN, CDR2 SYDVKM. The ends were cut back, 3 bases at V and 4 bases at J, with 3 bases in the middle. The CDR3 has 12 residues. CDR3 sequence (DNA): TGTGCCAGCAGTTTTCTCACCGGGGAGCTGTTTTTT. Residues: CASSFLTGELFF.

CDR3 sequence: CASSHLLLTGGSQPQHF. CDR3 coding DNA: TGTGCCAGCAGCCATCTCTTGCTTACAGGGGGCAGTCAGCCCCAGCATTTT. The gene calls are TRBV3-1 and TRBJ1-5, with TRBD1 identical over 9 bases. The length of the CDR3 is 17 residues. Trimming took 3 bases from V and 6 from J; bases not matched to a gene: 12. Germline values: CDR1 LGHDT, CDR2 YNNKEL (reference sequence).

This clonotype was seen a handful of times. The CDR3 DNA follows: TGTGCCAGCAGCCAAGTGGGGGCGGGAACTGAAGCTTTCTTT. It encodes CASSQVGAGTEAFF. The rearrangement joins TRBV3-1 to TRBJ1-1; a weak D match, TRBD1 (6 bases). V lost 1 base and J lost 5, with 11 bases in between. The CDR3 extends over 14 amino acids. Germline CDR1 is LGHDT and CDR2 is YNNKEL (reference sequence).

This chain uses TRBV6-6 with TRBJ2-7; maybe TRBD2 (6 bases). The CDR3 loop spans 16 amino acids. Trimming cost V 5 bases and J 2 bases, with 19 bases left between them. Germline V gene lookup returns CDR1 MNHNY and CDR2 SVGAGI (reference sequence). CDR3 in DNA: TGTGCCAGCAGTCAACGGGTGGCGGGAAGAACCTACGAGCAGTACTTC. It yields the protein CASSQRVAGRTYEQYF.

There are a few counts of this clonotype. The rearrangement joins TRBV4-2 to TRBJ2-4; D uncertain. The end of the DNA is better explained by TRBJ2-7, so the J call may be wrong. This CDR3 is built from 17 residues. Germline assignment: CDR1 LGHNA and CDR2 YNFKEQ. CDR3 in DNA: TGTGCCAGCAGCCAAGGCTACTCCGTGCGGTACTCCTACGAGCAGTACTTC. Amino acids: CASSQGYSVRYSYEQYF.